This is a list of T cell receptor beta chains from one sample in a study of radiotherapy plus CTLA-4 blockade in lung cancer. Clones were read by immunoSEQ multiplex PCR, and TCRdb kept only the in-frame ones, dropping some. The data hold roughly 57,000 clones, with around four fifths observed a single time. The sample was peripheral blood, taken from a patient treated with radiotherapy plus ipilimumab. The receptors were gathered from a human donor with non-small cell lung cancer whose response to radiotherapy plus ipilimumab could not be evaluated. Both conserved end residues are part of each CDR3.

13	TRBJ1-5	TRBV2	CASRLQGGQPQHF
12	TRBJ1-6	TRBV28	CASSRGGSPLHF
13	TRBJ2-7	TRBV29-1	CSVEVGRPYEQYF
14	TRBJ1-1	TRBV5-1	CASSGRTGNTEAFF
14	TRBJ2-3	TRBV27	CASTQGVGTDTQYF
15	TRBJ2-5	TRBV19	CASSTRTGGGKTQYF
13	TRBJ1-2	TRBV5-6	CASSLATGRGYTF
13	TRBJ1-1	TRBV7-2	CASSSDRATEAFF
16	TRBJ2-3	TRBV5-1	CASSSGTSGGTDTQYF
16	TRBJ1-2	TRBV4-3	CASSQTQGATSYGYTF
16	TRBJ2-5	TRBV5-4	CASSLWRGGVGETQYF
15	TRBJ1-1	TRBV5-1	CASSPTGQISTEAFF
15	TRBJ2-3	TRBV9	CASSVWGRGTDTQYF
15	TRBJ1-1	TRBV18	CASSPLEQYGPEAFF
16	TRBJ1-2	TRBV4-1	CASSRGSLSPRYGYTF
15	TRBJ1-6	TRBV6-6	CASSYLDSHNSPLHF
16	TRBJ2-2	TRBV7-9	CASSLIAPAEAGELFF
16	TRBJ2-3	TRBV6-5	CASSYRATGPTDTQYF
18	TRBJ2-7	TRBV4-3	CASSQGGPGTGGSYEQYF
15	TRBJ2-3	TRBV4-3	CASSRQGSSTDTQYF
15	TRBJ1-1	TRBV5-6	CASSLVVTGITEAFF
14	TRBJ2-1	TRBV6-5	CASSPGDAYNEQFF
15	TRBJ2-5	TRBV5-1	CASSYRDRGRETQYF
15	TRBJ1-2	TRBV18	CASSPVFEGVQGYTF
16	-	TRBV6-1	CASSGGRAGASYEQYF
16	TRBJ1-2	TRBV10-3	CAINMDRTGGPYGYTF
16	TRBJ1-4	TRBV9	CASSGRGDSTNEKLFF
16	TRBJ2-1	TRBV30	CAWSPPPGLEVYEQFF
15	TRBJ2-4	TRBV2	CASSGSVLAKNIQYF
12	TRBJ2-2	TRBV5-4	CASSLDLRELFF
15	TRBJ2-5	TRBV5-1	CASSEGTGQRETQYF
16	TRBJ2-1	TRBV4-3	CASSQDRTPYYNEQFF
13	TRBJ2-7	TRBV7-2	CASSLWGPYEQYF
15	TRBJ2-7	TRBV15	CATSRDWGGFHEQYF
15	TRBJ1-1	TRBV10-2	CASSESGTGSNEAFF
14	TRBJ2-7	TRBV5-1	CASNRGEETYEQYF